This T cell receptor beta chain was retrieved from a study of Tregs in tolerant kidney transplant recipients. As to this clone: The antigen remains undetermined.

Findings and caveats of the study: This study did not directly address biological reproducibility.

Some clones are missing from TCRdb's copy, which holds only in-frame ones; the method was immunoSEQ multiplex PCR. The sample records some 240,000 clones, more than 65% being singletons. The V gene's germline CDR1 is WNHNN and CDR2 SYGVQD (reference sequence). V lost 6 bases to trimming and J lost 1 base, with 15 bases between them. The CDR3 length is 15 residues. This clonotype was sampled from a human donor in good health. The source material was CD4+ T cells from blood. The gene calls are TRBV10-1 and TRBJ1-1; weak D call: TRBD1 (5 bases). The CDR3 DNA sequence: TGCGCCAGCAGCAACGACGGGGCAGGGAACACTGAAGCTTTCTTT. It yields the protein CASSNDGAGNTEAFF.